A selection of T cell receptor beta chains follows, all from one sample in a study of a mutant IDH1 vaccine in newly diagnosed glioma. The repertoire was sequenced with immunoSEQ multiplex PCR; TCRdb's copy has only in-frame clones and lacks some. Of 32,000 or so clones listed, roughly 83% are singletons. For these TCRs, the target antigens are not known. The sample was PBMCs, taken from a glioma patient whose treatment included an IDH1 peptide vaccine. The receptors were gathered from a man between 25 and 39 years old with glioma. Each CDR3 is given with its conserved first and last residue. Fields, in order: D gene, V gene, clone size, J gene, CDR3 DNA, CDR3 protein. A D gene is named only where the DNA matches it firmly. A clone size is listed for some rows: how often the clone was seen (once, few, many), or a class if it is expanded.

D: NA
V: TRBV29-1
size: NA
J: TRBJ2-2
DNA: TGCAGCGTTGGGAAGGGTGGGAACGGGGAGCTGTTTTTT
CDR3: CSVGKGGNGELFF

D: TRBD1
V: TRBV19
size: NA
J: TRBJ2-2
DNA: TGTGCCAGCTTGAGCGGGACAGGGCACACCGGGGAGCTGTTTTTT
CDR3: CASLSGTGHTGELFF

D: TRBD1
V: TRBV4-1
size: once
J: TRBJ1-2
DNA: TGCGCCAGCAGCCCAATCTTCGACAGGGCCTATGGCTACACCTTC
CDR3: CASSPIFDRAYGYTF

D: TRBD2
V: TRBV9
size: NA
J: TRBJ2-3
DNA: TGTGCCAGCAGCGTAGTAGCGGGAGCCACAGATACGCAGTATTTT
CDR3: CASSVVAGATDTQYF

D: TRBD1
V: TRBV6-5
size: NA
J: TRBJ2-7
DNA: TGTGCCAGCAGTTTGGCGGGGACAGGGCCCTACGAGCAGTACTTC
CDR3: CASSLAGTGPYEQYF

D: TRBD1
V: TRBV7-2
size: NA
J: TRBJ1-4
DNA: TGTGCCAGCAGCGCCCCCCGGGGACAGGGTTTTGAAAAACTGTTTTTT
CDR3: CASSAPRGQGFEKLFF

D: TRBD1
V: TRBV5-4
size: NA
J: TRBJ2-7
DNA: TGTGCCAGCAGCTTGCGGGACAGCCGCTACGAGCAGTACTTC
CDR3: CASSLRDSRYEQYF

D: NA
V: TRBV6-1
size: NA
J: TRBJ2-7
DNA: TGTGCCAGCAGTGAAGTGATGGGCTACGAGCAGTACTTC
CDR3: CASSEVMGYEQYF

D: TRBD1
V: TRBV9
size: NA
J: TRBJ2-1
DNA: TGTGCCAGCAGCGAAGGGACAGTCAATGAGCAGTTCTTC
CDR3: CASSEGTVNEQFF

D: TRBD1
V: TRBV6-4
size: NA
J: TRBJ2-7
DNA: TGTGCCAGCGTATCCGGGACAGGCGAGCAGTACTTC
CDR3: CASVSGTGEQYF

D: TRBD2
V: TRBV5-1
size: NA
J: TRBJ2-1
DNA: TGCGCCAGCAGCTTGGTGGCGGGAGGGCCAACGAATGAGCAGTTCTTC
CDR3: CASSLVAGGPTNEQFF

D: NA
V: TRBV5-1
size: NA
J: TRBJ1-2
DNA: TGCGCCAGCAGCTTGGAAGGTGGCTACACCTTC
CDR3: CASSLEGGYTF

D: NA
V: TRBV13
size: NA
J: TRBJ2-1
DNA: TGTGCCAGCAGGCTACACGGCGCCGAAGCCTACAATGAGCAGTTCTTC
CDR3: CASRLHGAEAYNEQFF

D: TRBD1
V: TRBV18
size: NA
J: TRBJ2-7
DNA: TGTGCCAGCTCACCAGGGACAGGCCCCTACGAGCAGTACTTC
CDR3: CASSPGTGPYEQYF

D: TRBD1
V: TRBV4-1
size: NA
J: TRBJ1-4
DNA: TGCGCCAGCAGCAACCGGGACAGGGGTATTGAAAAACTGTTTTTT
CDR3: CASSNRDRGIEKLFF

D: NA
V: TRBV18
size: few
J: TRBJ2-2
DNA: TGTGCCAGCTCCACGGTCCCGGACGGGGAGCTGTTTTTT
CDR3: CASSTVPDGELFF

D: TRBD2
V: TRBV5-4
size: NA
J: TRBJ2-1
DNA: TGTGCCAGCAGCCGCTCAGCGGGAGCCCATGAGCAGTTCTTC
CDR3: CASSRSAGAHEQFF

D: NA
V: TRBV5-6
size: NA
J: TRBJ2-1
DNA: TGTGCCAGCAATTCGGGACTCCACAATGAGCAGTTCTTC
CDR3: CASNSGLHNEQFF

D: NA
V: TRBV7-9
size: once
J: TRBJ2-7
DNA: TGTGCCAGCAGCAATCGGGAGTTCGGTCAGCAGTACTTC
CDR3: CASSNREFGQQYF

D: NA
V: TRBV10-3
size: NA
J: TRBJ2-1
DNA: TGTGCCATCAGTGAACGACCGGACAGTTACAATGAGCAGTTCTTC
CDR3: CAISERPDSYNEQFF

D: NA
V: TRBV7-9
size: NA
J: TRBJ1-2
DNA: TGTGCCAGCAGCCGAGACACTAACTATGGCTACACCTTC
CDR3: CASSRDTNYGYTF

D: NA
V: TRBV10-3
size: NA
J: TRBJ1-2
DNA: TGTGCCACTCGGTTGGGGGGCGCAGGTAGCTATGGCTACACCTTC
CDR3: CATRLGGAGSYGYTF

D: NA
V: TRBV9
size: few
J: TRBJ2-2
DNA: TGTGCCAGCAGCATTAAGGGGACCGGGGAGCTGTTTTTT
CDR3: CASSIKGTGELFF

D: TRBD2
V: TRBV5-1
size: once
J: TRBJ2-1
DNA: TGCGCCAGCAGCTTGGCCGGGGGGACTAGCGGGAGTTCCTACAATGAGCAGTTCTTC
CDR3: CASSLAGGTSGSSYNEQFF

D: TRBD1
V: TRBV5-1
size: NA
J: TRBJ2-2
DNA: TGCGCCAGCAGCTTGGCCCCGGGACAGGGGACCACCGGGGAGCTGTTTTTT
CDR3: CASSLAPGQGTTGELFF

D: TRBD2
V: TRBV15
size: NA
J: TRBJ2-1
DNA: TGTGCCACCAGCAGGGCGAAAGGACTAACGGGGGGGCCTAATGAGCAGTTCTTC
CDR3: CATSRAKGLTGGPNEQFF

D: NA
V: TRBV29-1
size: NA
J: TRBJ2-3
DNA: TGCAGCTTGCGTGAAGGCACAGATACGCAGTATTTT
CDR3: CSLREGTDTQYF

D: TRBD1
V: TRBV18
size: NA
J: TRBJ2-3
DNA: TGTGCCAGCTCGCCCGGGACAGGGGGTAGAGATACGCAGTATTTT
CDR3: CASSPGTGGRDTQYF

D: NA
V: TRBV18
size: NA
J: TRBJ1-1
DNA: TGTGCCAGCTCACTCCAGGGGAAAACTGAAGCTTTCTTT
CDR3: CASSLQGKTEAFF

D: NA
V: TRBV6-1
size: NA
J: TRBJ1-3
DNA: TGTGCCAGCTCGACGGCCTCTGGAAACACCATATATTTT
CDR3: CASSTASGNTIYF

D: NA
V: TRBV15
size: NA
J: TRBJ2-5
DNA: TGTGCCACCAGCACAGGGGAAGAGACCCAGTACTTC
CDR3: CATSTGEETQYF

D: NA
V: TRBV6-1
size: NA
J: TRBJ2-5
DNA: TGTGCCAGCAGTGAATTGCCAGGCGAGGGGGAGACCCAGTACTTC
CDR3: CASSELPGEGETQYF

D: TRBD2
V: TRBV7-7
size: NA
J: TRBJ2-5
DNA: TGTGCCAGCAGCGTCTCTCGGGGGGAAGAGACCCAGTACTTC
CDR3: CASSVSRGEETQYF

D: NA
V: TRBV4-3
size: NA
J: TRBJ2-2
DNA: TGCGCCAGCAGCCAAGATCAGGACGGGGAGCTGTTTTTT
CDR3: CASSQDQDGELFF

D: NA
V: TRBV27
size: NA
J: TRBJ2-7
DNA: TGTGCCAGCAGTTTGTCAGTGGGGGGAGTGAATTACGAGCAGTACTTC
CDR3: CASSLSVGGVNYEQYF

D: NA
V: TRBV13
size: NA
J: TRBJ1-3
DNA: TGTGCCAGCAGTGAATCTGGAAACACCATATATTTT
CDR3: CASSESGNTIYF

D: NA
V: TRBV6-6
size: NA
J: TRBJ1-2
DNA: TGTGCCAGCCGCCTAGGGACGGCAAACTATGGCTACACCTTC
CDR3: CASRLGTANYGYTF

D: TRBD2
V: TRBV4-1
size: NA
J: TRBJ2-1
DNA: TGCGCCAGCAGCCCCCCGGCAGCGGGAGAGGGTTCTTGGCACAATGAGCAGTTCTTC
CDR3: CASSPPAAGEGSWHNEQFF

D: NA
V: TRBV5-5
size: NA
J: TRBJ1-5
DNA: TGTGCCAGCAGCTTGTCGGGTAGCGGCAATCAGCCCCAGCATTTT
CDR3: CASSLSGSGNQPQHF

D: TRBD2
V: TRBV11-3
size: NA
J: TRBJ2-1
DNA: TGTGCCAGCAGCTCTACAGGGACTAGCGGGAGCAATGAGCAGTTCTTC
CDR3: CASSSTGTSGSNEQFF

D: NA
V: TRBV4-1
size: NA
J: TRBJ1-3
DNA: TGCGCCAGCAGCCAAGATCAGCTTGGCTCTGGAAACACCATATATTTT
CDR3: CASSQDQLGSGNTIYF

D: TRBD1
V: TRBV4-1
size: NA
J: TRBJ1-2
DNA: TGCGCCAGCAGCCAAGACCAAACAGGGGTGAGCTATGGCTACACCTTC
CDR3: CASSQDQTGVSYGYTF

D: TRBD1
V: TRBV4-1
size: NA
J: TRBJ2-7
DNA: TGCGCCAGCAGCCAAGATTATTGGGGACAGGGTCACCACGAGCAGTACTTC
CDR3: CASSQDYWGQGHHEQYF

D: NA
V: TRBV14
size: few
J: TRBJ2-1
DNA: TGTGCCAGCAGCCACTCGGGTCGGGGAACCTACAATGAGCAGTTCTTC
CDR3: CASSHSGRGTYNEQFF

D: TRBD2
V: TRBV10-1
size: once
J: TRBJ2-7
DNA: TGCGCCAGCAGTGAGTCGAGGGCTAGCGGGATTTCCGGCGAGCAGTACTTC
CDR3: CASSESRASGISGEQYF

D: NA
V: TRBV9
size: NA
J: TRBJ1-5
DNA: TGTGCCAGCAGCGTTACGGCAGGGTTTAATCAGCCCCAGCATTTT
CDR3: CASSVTAGFNQPQHF

D: NA
V: TRBV6-1
size: few
J: TRBJ1-1
DNA: TGTGCCAGCAGTGCGAGCTTTGGGAGTCGCACTGAAGCTTTCTTT
CDR3: CASSASFGSRTEAFF

D: NA
V: TRBV2
size: NA
J: TRBJ2-7
DNA: TGTGCCGGAAGGACCGGGACCTACTACGAGCAGTACTTC
CDR3: CAGRTGTYYEQYF

D: NA
V: TRBV7-8
size: NA
J: TRBJ2-7
DNA: TGTGCCAGCAGCTTAGCGATATCCGAGACAGACCCATACGAGCAGTACTTC
CDR3: CASSLAISETDPYEQYF

D: NA
V: TRBV6-6
size: NA
J: TRBJ1-1
DNA: TGTGCCAGCAGTTACGGGATGGGAAGGAACACTGAAGCTTTCTTT
CDR3: CASSYGMGRNTEAFF

D: NA
V: TRBV19
size: NA
J: TRBJ1-3
DNA: TGTGCCAGTAGAGCGGCCTCCACGGGGGGAAACACCATATATTTT
CDR3: CASRAASTGGNTIYF

D: NA
V: TRBV6-6
size: NA
J: TRBJ1-2
DNA: TGTGCCAGCAGTTACCCCTCACGCTATGGCTACACCTTC
CDR3: CASSYPSRYGYTF

D: TRBD1
V: TRBV7-9
size: NA
J: TRBJ2-5
DNA: TGTGCCAGCCAGACAGGGGAGTACCAAGAGACCCAGTACTTC
CDR3: CASQTGEYQETQYF

D: NA
V: TRBV4-2
size: NA
J: TRBJ2-7
DNA: TGTGCCAGCAGCCAAGGGCGAATCCCACATTACGAGCAGTACTTC
CDR3: CASSQGRIPHYEQYF

D: NA
V: TRBV28
size: once
J: TRBJ1-6
DNA: TGTGCCAGCAGTCCCCCCGCGGAGCGGTCACCCCTCCACTTT
CDR3: CASSPPAERSPLHF

D: NA
V: TRBV5-4
size: NA
J: TRBJ1-6
DNA: TGTGCCAGCAGCCCTCACGGCCCGGATTATAATTCACCCCTCCACTTT
CDR3: CASSPHGPDYNSPLHF

D: NA
V: TRBV5-1
size: NA
J: TRBJ2-7
DNA: TGCGCCAGCAGCTTGAGCCCCCTTGACTCCCCTGGCCACTACGAGCAGTACTTC
CDR3: CASSLSPLDSPGHYEQYF

D: NA
V: TRBV7-4
size: NA
J: TRBJ1-1
DNA: TGTGCCAGCAGCTCGGGACCGGACACTGAAGCTTTCTTT
CDR3: CASSSGPDTEAFF

D: NA
V: TRBV30
size: NA
J: TRBJ2-1
DNA: TGTGCCTGGAGTGTGGGAGTGGGTGAGAATGAGCAGTTCTTC
CDR3: CAWSVGVGENEQFF

D: NA
V: TRBV21-1
size: few
J: TRBJ1-4
DNA: TGTGCCAGCAGCCAGACAGGCGGGAATGAAAAACTGTTTTTT
CDR3: CASSQTGGNEKLFF